The clone carrying this TCR beta chain was seen only a few times. These data originate in a study of response to subunit inactivated influenza vaccine. MiXCR, run by TCRdb on the RT-PCR reads, gives a single entry per CDR3 protein. The table records roughly 570,000 distinct CDR3 sequences, less than 15% of them present only once. The sequence came from a man in his fifties or sixties who received an inactivated influenza vaccine. The sequencing used PBMCs from blood, collected about 12 days after vaccination.

DNA of the CDR3: TGTGCCAGCAGCCCCGTACAGGGCTCCCGCTATGGCTACACCTTC. Protein product: CASSPVQGSRYGYTF. The V call is TRBV4-2, the J call TRBJ1-2, with D possibly matching TRBD1 (6 bases). This CDR3 is 15 amino acids long. V lost 4 bases, J lost 4 bases, and 16 bases lay in between. CDR1 and CDR2 from the germline V gene are LGHNA and YNFKEQ.